This TCR beta chain was sequenced during a study of blood T cell repertoires in COVID-19. For the study at large: COVID-19 samples, acute and convalescent, were from the United States, Italy and Spain.

Individuals drawn from around 25 US areas were roughly 18 to 95 years old. Participant-reported clinical history was the basis for cohort assignment. This CDR3 spans 15 amino acids. V was pared by 0 bases and J by 1 base, with 8 bases between. Germline V CDR1 and CDR2: SGDLS, YYNGEE. In the original workflow: Reference gene primers were amplified, and this amplification served to estimate nucleated cell counts. Sequenced by immunoSEQ multiplex PCR; TCRdb stores in-frame clones only, minus some. The V and J calls and the clone size are those of that table, but D and trimming were determined from the DNA. The sample shows roughly 430,000 clones, around nine tenths of them seen only once.

The source is a woman in her late teens or twenties who had been exposed to COVID-19. Sequences were obtained from PBMCs or T cells enriched from blood (not recorded which). V usage is TRBV9 and J usage is TRBJ2-1, with D hard to call. The DNA of the CDR3 is TGTGCCAGCAGCGTAGGCCAGTGGTCCTACAATGAGCAGTTCTTC. Its protein is CASSVGQWSYNEQFF.